The 31 T cell receptor beta chains in this list originate from one sample, sequenced in a study of shared clonotypes between healthy human individuals (dated by TCRdb to about 2020). CD8 naive samples were CD45RO-negative cells positively selected for CCR7, giving a CD45RA+CCR7+ population that excluded TemRA cells. Library method: the immunoSEQ multiplex PCR assay. In TCRdb, the immuneACCESS table is reduced to in-frame sequences with V and J assigned. These tables do not hold every clone; where another copy was compared, an unresolved V gene accounts for under half, and the others remain unexplained. Counted in this sample were some 2.1 million clones; roughly 93% of them appeared once. Of the sample, more than 1.5% is held by the ten largest clones. Sequencing input: naive CD8+ T cells from PBMCs. What this sample's cell subset or site label stands for: CD45RA+CCR7+. The receptors derive from a man aged 18 to 30 in good health. Some clones in this sample may be carry-over from other donors' samples.

The chain recombines TRBV19 with TRBJ2-1, with D tentatively TRBD2 (5 bases). Germline CDR1 reads LNHDA; CDR2 reads SQIVND (reference sequence). The germline V and J ends were trimmed by 2 bases and 0 bases, with 11 bases remaining between them. CDR3 size: 16 residues. CDR3 bases: TGTGCCAGTAGTATACTTGACTACAGCTCCTACAATGAGCAGTTCTTC. Translation: CASSILDYSSYNEQFF. Based on the CDR3 plus reference TRBV19 and TRBJ2-1, the full variable domain is DGGITQSPKYLFRKEGQNVTLSCEQNLNHDAMYWYRQDPGQGLRLIYYSQIVNDFQKGDIAEGYSVSREKKESFPLTVTSAQKNPTAFYLCASSILDYSSYNEQFFGPGTRLTVL.

The chain is built from TRBV19 and TRBJ2-5; TRBD2 matches 13 bases. This CDR3 contains 15 residues. The junction had 4 bases not matched to a gene; V was cut back by 4 bases and J by 5 bases. Germline CDR1 LNHDA, CDR2 SQIVND (reference sequence). For the CDR3, the DNA is TGTGCCAGTAGTAAGGGACTAGCGGGATGGGAGACCCAGTACTTC. It yields the protein CASSKGLAGWETQYF.

CDR3 sequence (DNA): TGTGCCAGCAGCTCAACCAGGCTAGCGGCGCAAGAGACCCAGTACTTC. This codes for CASSSTRLAAQETQYF. The rearrangement joins TRBV7-9 to TRBJ2-5, with 7 nucleotides matching TRBD2. Germline CDR1 SEHNR, CDR2 FQNEAQ (reference sequence). The V gene end was trimmed by 4 bases and the J gene end by 2 bases; junction bases not matched to a gene: 10. This CDR3 is built from 16 residues. Based on the CDR3 plus reference TRBV7-9 and TRBJ2-5, the full variable domain is DTGVSQNPRHKITKRGQNVTFRCDPISEHNRLYWYRQTLGQGPEFLTYFQNEAQLEKSRLLSDRFSAERPKGSFSTLEIQRTEQGDSAMYLCASSSTRLAAQETQYFGPGTRLLVL.

V is TRBV6-5 and J is TRBJ2-1; the match to TRBD2 covers 8 bases. The CDR3 has 13 amino acids. Germline V CDR1 and CDR2: MNHEY, SVGAGI. V gave up 9 bases and J gave up 4 bases; unmatched junction bases: 5. The CDR3 DNA follows: TGTGCCAGTAGCGGGGAACCTTACAATGAGCAGTTCTTC. Its protein is CASSGEPYNEQFF.

V and J are TRBV27 and TRBJ2-1, with a possible D match to TRBD1 (7 bases). This CDR3 is built from 16 residues. Germline CDR1 reads MNHEY; CDR2 reads SMNVEV (reference sequence). V lost 3 bases to trimming and J lost 9 bases, with 21 bases between them. CDR3 protein: CASSFGRITSGGEQFF. CDR3 coding DNA: TGTGCCAGCAGTTTTGGGAGGATTACCTCAGGGGGTGAGCAGTTCTTC.

A remark on this clone: Other DNA sequences from this sample encode an identical CDR3 as well. This chain joins TRBV6-5 and TRBJ2-2; D might be TRBD1 (6 bases). The germline V gene encodes CDR1 MNHEY and CDR2 SVGAGI. The CDR3 runs 13 residues. Trimming took 6 bases from V and 6 from J, leaving 11 bases between them. The CDR3 sequence is CASSPRGSGELFF. In DNA, the CDR3 is TGTGCCAGCAGCCCCAGGGGCTCCGGGGAGCTGTTTTTT.

The genes are TRBV13 and TRBJ2-3, with D possibly called TRBD1 or TRBD2 (6 bases each). Looked up from germline, CDR1 is PRHDT and CDR2 is FYEKMQ (reference sequence). V was pared by 2 bases and J by 4 bases, with 16 bases between. CDR3 size: 16 residues. The CDR3 protein is CASSLNGGLDPDTQYF. CDR3 nucleotide sequence: TGTGCCAGCAGCTTAAATGGGGGGCTTGATCCAGATACGCAGTATTTT.

A single count supports this clone. One junction end disagrees with the germline gene, perhaps due to a read error. The chain links TRBV2 to TRBJ2-7; the match to TRBD2 covers 8 bases. The CDR3 extends over 15 amino acids. Germline CDR1 reads SNHLY; CDR2 reads FYNNEI. CDR3 nucleotides: TGTGCCAGCAGAGAAGGCCCGGGACTAGCCTACGAGCAGTACTTC. Amino acid sequence: CASREGPGLAYEQYF.

The gene calls are TRBV19 and TRBJ2-7; 9 bases are a match to TRBD2. Per the germline V gene, CDR1 is LNHDA and CDR2 is SQIVND (reference sequence). CDR3 size: 15 residues. V trimming: 2 bases; J trimming: 1 base; junction bases outside the gene matches: 3. CDR3 sequence reads: CASSIFAGGSYEQYF. CDR3 sequence (DNA): TGTGCCAGTAGTATATTTGCGGGAGGGTCCTACGAGCAGTACTTC.

V usage is TRBV27 and J usage is TRBJ2-2; unclear D gene. The CDR3 runs to 14 residues. V was cut by 6 bases and J by 4 bases, with 12 bases left in between. Germline V gives CDR1 MNHEY, CDR2 SMNVEV (reference sequence). The DNA for the CDR3 is TGTGCCAGCAGGAACTGGGGTCTCACCGGGGAGCTGTTTTTT. Residues: CASRNWGLTGELFF.

The genes are TRBV6-6 and TRBJ1-5, with D possibly matching TRBD1 (5 bases). The V end was cut by 6 bases, the J end by 11 bases, with 20 bases between. The CDR3 totals 14 residues. CDR1 and CDR2 from the germline V gene are MNHNY and SVGAGI (reference sequence). The CDR3 region has the DNA TGTGCCAGCAGGACAAACATCGGCCTGGGGGCCCAGCATTTT. This encodes CASRTNIGLGAQHF.

V and J are TRBV28 and TRBJ2-2; D gene unclear. The CDR3 is 13 amino acids. Germline lookup yields CDR1 MDHEN and CDR2 SYDVKM. V was pared by 4 bases and J by 6 bases, with 9 bases between. The CDR3 bases are TGTGCCAGCAGTTCCCCTAGGGCCGGGGAGCTGTTTTTT. It is translated as CASSSPRAGELFF.

The chain uses TRBV5-4 and TRBJ1-2, with D perhaps TRBD1 (6 bases). V dropped 5 bases and J dropped 4 bases, with 21 bases sitting between them. Per the germline V gene, CDR1 is SGHNT and CDR2 is YYREEE (reference sequence). This CDR3 spans 16 amino acids. Here the CDR3 DNA reads TGTGCCAGCAGGGAGGACGCGGGGGGCGCGGGCTATGGCTACACCTTC. Translation: CASREDAGGAGYGYTF. Supplemented by reference TRBV5-4 and TRBJ1-2, the full variable domain reads ETGVTQSPTHLIKTRGQQVTLRCSSQSGHNTVSWYQQALGQGPQFIFQYYREEENGRGNFPPRFSGLQFPNYSSELNVNALELDDSALYLCASREDAGGAGYGYTFGSGTRLTVV.

The chain carries TRBV7-9 and TRBJ2-5; D unresolved. The J call may be incorrect, as the DNA end agrees better with TRBJ2-7. Germline-derived CDR1 and CDR2 are SEHNR and FQNEAQ (reference sequence). CDR3 length equals 12 residues. CDR3 DNA: TGTGCCAGCAGCCCGAGCTCCTACGAGCAGTACTTC. Translation: CASSPSSYEQYF.

The chain is built from TRBV28 and TRBJ2-7; maybe TRBD2 (6 bases). The germline V and J ends were trimmed by 2 bases and 3 bases, with 14 bases remaining between them. CDR1 is MDHEN and CDR2 is SYDVKM in the germline V gene. The CDR3 has 15 residues. The CDR3 reads CASSLIPRGGYEQYF. The CDR3 coding sequence is TGTGCCAGCAGTTTAATCCCACGGGGAGGCTACGAGCAGTACTTC.

V is TRBV9 and J is TRBJ2-3; tentative D call: TRBD1 (5 bases). The CDR3 spans 12 residues. Trimming shortened V by 4 bases and J by 6 bases, and 9 bases separated the two germline ends. Germline V CDR1 and CDR2: SGDLS, YYNGEE. The CDR3 region is CASSIPGDTQYF. CDR3 bases: TGTGCCAGCAGCATCCCAGGGGATACGCAGTATTTT.

The chain has TRBV10-3 and TRBJ2-1, with TRBD2 as a possible D gene (6 bases). V was trimmed by 3 bases and J by 3 bases, leaving 18 bases between them. CDR3 length: 17 residues. Per the germline V gene, CDR1 is ENHRY and CDR2 is SYGVKD. This chain's CDR3 is CAISEILSGRRYNEQFF. CDR3 coding DNA: TGTGCCATCAGTGAAATTCTTTCCGGGAGACGCTACAATGAGCAGTTCTTC.

This chain connects TRBV5-8 to TRBJ1-2; possible D gene TRBD1, 5 bases. This CDR3 spans 14 amino acids. Per germline, CDR1 SGHTS and CDR2 YDEGEE. V was clipped by 0 bases and J by 6 bases, with 12 bases between them. The CDR3, as DNA: TGTGCCAGCAGCTTGGCCAGGGAGACCCATGGCTACACCTTC. Its translation is CASSLARETHGYTF. Together with reference TRBV5-8 and TRBJ1-2, the CDR3 gives the full variable domain: EAGVTQSPTHLIKTRGQQATLRCSPISGHTSVYWYQQALGLGLQFLLWYDEGEERNRGNFPPRFSGRQFPNYSSELNVNALELEDSALYLCASSLARETHGYTFGSGTRLTVV.

The V gene is TRBV4-3, the J gene TRBJ2-1; 9 bases fit TRBD1. The germline CDR1 and CDR2 sequences are LGHNA and YSLEER. The CDR3 spans 16 residues. V was pared by 2 bases and J by 10 bases, with 12 bases of the junction left unmatched. CDR3 region: CASSQKTGTGFGEQFF. The CDR3 bases are TGCGCCAGCAGCCAAAAAACCGGGACAGGGTTTGGGGAGCAGTTCTTC.

The chain couples TRBV2 to TRBJ2-3, with 11 bases lining up with TRBD2. CDR1 is SNHLY, CDR2 FYNNEI, per germline. After removal of 6 bases from V and 2 bases from J, the junction contained 13 bases not matched to a gene. The CDR3 runs to 18 residues. This chain's CDR3 is CASRPTSGGERYTDTQYF. The CDR3 DNA sequence: TGTGCCAGCAGGCCCACTAGCGGGGGAGAGAGGTACACAGATACGCAGTATTTT. Full variable domain (remainder filled in from reference TRBV2 and TRBJ2-3): EPEVTQTPSHQVTQMGQEVILRCVPISNHLYFYWYRQILGQKVEFLVSFYNNEISEKSEIFDDQFSVERPDGSNFTLKIRSTKLEDSAMYFCASRPTSGGERYTDTQYFGPGTRLTVL.

The rearrangement links TRBV4-1 to TRBJ2-7, with 9 bases that match TRBD2. Trimming at V came to 0 bases and at J to 3 bases, leaving 12 bases not matched to a gene. This CDR3 has 18 residues. Germline V CDR1 and CDR2: MGHRA, YSYEKL. The CDR3 spells CASSQERGGRLAVYEQYF. Written as DNA, the CDR3 is TGCGCCAGCAGCCAAGAAAGAGGGGGAAGACTAGCGGTCTACGAGCAGTACTTC.

This sequence joins TRBV11-3 and TRBJ2-3; a possible D gene is TRBD2 (6 bases). The CDR3 has 15 residues. CDR1 SGHNT and CDR2 YENEEA come from the germline V gene. V was clipped by 4 bases and J by 1 base, with 12 bases between them. CDR3 sequence: CASSSRGGRTDTQYF. The CDR3, as DNA: TGTGCCAGCAGCTCAAGGGGAGGACGCACAGATACGCAGTATTTT. The full variable domain, in which reference TRBV11-3 and TRBJ2-3 provide the parts outside the CDR3, is EAGVVQSPRYKIIEKKQPVAFWCNPISGHNTLYWYLQNLGQGPELLIRYENEEAVDDSQLPKDRFSAERLKGVDSTLKIQPAELGDSAVYLCASSSRGGRTDTQYFGPGTRLTVL.

The rearrangement joins TRBV19 to TRBJ2-1; D unresolved. Deletions cut 5 bases from V and 2 bases from J, with 10 bases between. Germline loops: CDR1 LNHDA, CDR2 SQIVND (reference sequence). This CDR3 has 14 residues. In DNA form, the CDR3 reads TGTGCCAGTAGTTATACTACAGCCTACAATGAGCAGTTCTTC. Translated: CASSYTTAYNEQFF.

CDR3 nucleotide sequence: TGTGCCAGCAGTTTAGAAGGATCCGGGACCTTGGGCTATGGCTACACCTTC. Its translation is CASSLEGSGTLGYGYTF. This chain joins TRBV27 and TRBJ1-2, with D maybe TRBD1 (5 bases). V dropped 2 bases and J dropped 4 bases, with 20 bases sitting between them. CDR1 and CDR2 (germline): MNHEY, SMNVEV (reference sequence). This CDR3 has 17 amino acids.

The chain has TRBV4-3 and TRBJ1-4; 10 nucleotides align to TRBD1. Germline V lookup: CDR1 LGHNA, CDR2 YSLEER. The CDR3 length is 17 residues. V shed 4 bases, J shed 0 bases, and the junction held 5 bases outside the gene matches. The CDR3 reads CASSPGTGASTNEKLFF. Written as DNA, the CDR3 is TGCGCCAGCAGCCCCGGGACAGGGGCCTCAACTAATGAAAAACTGTTTTTT.

This rearrangement joins TRBV11-2 to TRBJ2-3; a possible D gene is TRBD1 (6 bases). Trimming pared 3 bases from V and 6 bases from J, leaving 19 bases between. Germline V gene lookup returns CDR1 SGHAT and CDR2 FQNNGV. CDR3 length: 16 amino acids. The CDR3 protein is CASSFGITAGADTQYF. DNA of the CDR3: TGTGCCAGCAGCTTTGGGATCACCGCAGGGGCCGATACGCAGTATTTT.

The chain has TRBV7-9 and TRBJ2-4, with D maybe TRBD1 (6 bases). Trimming left V 4 bases short and J 0 bases short, with 13 bases between. The germline V gene encodes CDR1 SEHNR and CDR2 FQNEAQ (reference sequence). The CDR3 loop spans 16 amino acids. This CDR3 is CASSSLGQLAKNIQYF. The CDR3 bases are TGTGCCAGCAGCTCCCTCGGACAGTTAGCCAAAAACATTCAGTACTTC.

The gene calls are TRBV18 and TRBJ2-4; 7 nucleotides align to TRBD2. V shed 3 bases, J shed 8 bases, and the junction held 4 bases outside the gene matches. Germline V lookup: CDR1 KGHSH, CDR2 LQKENI. The CDR3 is made up of 13 amino acids. The CDR3 spells CASSPGRVDIQYF. The CDR3 DNA reads TGTGCCAGCTCACCGGGGAGGGTAGACATTCAGTACTTC.

J is TRBJ2-2 and V is TRBV19; 10 bases are shared with TRBD2. The CDR3 contains 14 residues. Germline V gene data show CDR1 as LNHDA and CDR2 as SQIVND (reference sequence). V lost 5 bases, J lost 6 bases, and 3 bases stayed unmatched. The CDR3 DNA reads as TGTGCCAGTAGTTGGCTAGCGGGAGCCGGGGAGCTGTTTTTT. Protein product: CASSWLAGAGELFF.

Comments on this clone: The identical CDR3 is also encoded by other nucleotide sequences in the sample. The V call is TRBV7-9, the J call TRBJ2-5; a possible D gene is TRBD1 (6 bases). With 4 bases removed from V and 1 base from J, the gap between germline ends came to 10 bases. The length of the CDR3 is 14 residues. The germline gives CDR1 SEHNR, CDR2 FQNEAQ (reference sequence). For the CDR3, the DNA is TGTGCCAGCAGCTCCCGGACAGCCCAAGAGACCCAGTACTTC. This codes for CASSSRTAQETQYF. The entire variable domain, with the rest obtained from reference TRBV7-9 and TRBJ2-5, is as follows: DTGVSQNPRHKITKRGQNVTFRCDPISEHNRLYWYRQTLGQGPEFLTYFQNEAQLEKSRLLSDRFSAERPKGSFSTLEIQRTEQGDSAMYLCASSSRTAQETQYFGPGTRLLVL.

The chain joins TRBV6-1 to TRBJ2-5; D ambiguous. The V and J ends lost 5 bases and 5 bases respectively, with 6 bases between them. Germline V CDR1 and CDR2: MNHNS, SASEGT. The CDR3 consists of 11 residues. The DNA for the CDR3 is TGTGCCAGCAGTCACCGGGAGACCCAGTACTTC. Protein: CASSHRETQYF.